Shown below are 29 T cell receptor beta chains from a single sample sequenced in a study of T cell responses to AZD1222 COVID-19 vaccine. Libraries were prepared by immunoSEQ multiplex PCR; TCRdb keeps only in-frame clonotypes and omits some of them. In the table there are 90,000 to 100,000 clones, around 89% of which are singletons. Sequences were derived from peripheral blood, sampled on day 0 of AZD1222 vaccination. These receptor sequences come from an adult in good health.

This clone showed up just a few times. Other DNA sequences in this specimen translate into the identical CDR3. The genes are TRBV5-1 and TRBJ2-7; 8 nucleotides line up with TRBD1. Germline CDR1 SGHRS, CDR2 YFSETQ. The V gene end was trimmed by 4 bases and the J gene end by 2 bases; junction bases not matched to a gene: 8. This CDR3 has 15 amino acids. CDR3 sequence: CASSLGTGPAYEQYF. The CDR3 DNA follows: TGCGCCAGCAGCCTCGGGACAGGCCCCGCCTACGAGCAGTACTTC. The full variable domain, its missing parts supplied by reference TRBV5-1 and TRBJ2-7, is KAGVTQTPRYLIKTRGQQVTLSCSPISGHRSVSWYQQTPGQGLQFLFEYFSETQRNKGNFPGRFSGRQFSNSRSEMNVSTLELGDSALYLCASSLGTGPAYEQYFGPGTRLTVT.

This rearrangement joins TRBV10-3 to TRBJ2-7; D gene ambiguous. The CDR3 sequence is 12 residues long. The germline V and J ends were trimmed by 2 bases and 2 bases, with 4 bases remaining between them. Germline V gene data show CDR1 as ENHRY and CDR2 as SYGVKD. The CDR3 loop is CAISEGTYEQYF. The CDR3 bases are TGTGCCATCAGTGAGGGGACCTACGAGCAGTACTTC.

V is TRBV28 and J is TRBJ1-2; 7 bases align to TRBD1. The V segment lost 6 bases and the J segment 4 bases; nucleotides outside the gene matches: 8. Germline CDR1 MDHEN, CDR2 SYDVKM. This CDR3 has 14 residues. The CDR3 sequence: CASRRGTGVYGYTF. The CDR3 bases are TGTGCCAGCAGACGGGGAACAGGGGTCTATGGCTACACCTTC.

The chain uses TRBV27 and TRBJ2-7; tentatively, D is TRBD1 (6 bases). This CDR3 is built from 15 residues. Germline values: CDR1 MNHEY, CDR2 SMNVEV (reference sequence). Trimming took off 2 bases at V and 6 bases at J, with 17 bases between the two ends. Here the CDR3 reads CASSLGGRTPSEQYF. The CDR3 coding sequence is TGTGCCAGCAGTTTAGGGGGCCGGACCCCTAGCGAGCAGTACTTC.

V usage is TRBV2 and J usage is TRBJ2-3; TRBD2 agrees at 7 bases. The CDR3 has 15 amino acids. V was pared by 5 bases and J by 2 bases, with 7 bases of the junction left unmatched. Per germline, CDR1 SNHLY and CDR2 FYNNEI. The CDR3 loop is CASSTLGGSTDTQYF. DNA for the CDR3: TGTGCCAGCAGTACCCTGGGGGGGTCCACAGATACGCAGTATTTT.

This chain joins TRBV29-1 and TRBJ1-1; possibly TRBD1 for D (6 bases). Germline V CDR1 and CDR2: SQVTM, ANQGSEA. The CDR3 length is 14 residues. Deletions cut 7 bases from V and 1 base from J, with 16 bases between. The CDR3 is CSATGYRRNTEAFF. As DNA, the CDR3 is TGCAGCGCAACAGGGTATCGTAGGAACACTGAAGCTTTCTTT.

CDR3 in DNA: TGTGCCAGCCAGGCGGCGGGATCCTACGAGCAGTACTTC. Translating gives CASQAAGSYEQYF. The chain uses TRBV19 and TRBJ2-7; a weak D match, TRBD2 (6 bases). Germline CDR1 LNHDA, CDR2 SQIVND (reference sequence). The V end lost 9 bases, the J end lost 1 base, and 13 bases lay between the germline ends. The CDR3 contains 13 residues.

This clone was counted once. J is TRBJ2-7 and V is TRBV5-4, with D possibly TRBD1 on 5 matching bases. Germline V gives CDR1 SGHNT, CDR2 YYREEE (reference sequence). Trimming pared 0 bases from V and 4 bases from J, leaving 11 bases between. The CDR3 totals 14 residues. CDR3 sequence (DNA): TGTGCCAGCAGCTTGGGGCGACAGCCGTACGAGCAGTACTTC. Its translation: CASSLGRQPYEQYF.

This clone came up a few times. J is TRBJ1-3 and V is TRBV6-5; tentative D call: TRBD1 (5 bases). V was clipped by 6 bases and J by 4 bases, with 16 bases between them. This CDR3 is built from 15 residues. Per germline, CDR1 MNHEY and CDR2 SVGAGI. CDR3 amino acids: CASSDWEGQGNTIYF. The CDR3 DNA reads TGTGCCAGCAGCGATTGGGAGGGGCAGGGAAACACCATATATTTT.

Written as DNA, the CDR3 is TGTGCCAGCAGCGAACAGGGGAGGGGAGCGGGCCAGCCCCAGCATTTT. Translated: CASSEQGRGAGQPQHF. The chain is built from TRBV7-2 and TRBJ1-5, with 7 nucleotides matching TRBD1. With 5 bases clipped from V and 7 bases from J, the junction kept 14 bases outside the gene matches. This CDR3 is 16 amino acids long. CDR1 and CDR2 from the germline V gene are SGHTA and FQGNSA.

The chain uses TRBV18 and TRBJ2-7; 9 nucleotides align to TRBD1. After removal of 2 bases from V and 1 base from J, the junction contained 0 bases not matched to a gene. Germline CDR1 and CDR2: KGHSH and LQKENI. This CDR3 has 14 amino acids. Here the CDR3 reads CASSPGTGSYEQYF. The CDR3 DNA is TGTGCCAGCTCACCAGGGACAGGGTCCTACGAGCAGTACTTC.

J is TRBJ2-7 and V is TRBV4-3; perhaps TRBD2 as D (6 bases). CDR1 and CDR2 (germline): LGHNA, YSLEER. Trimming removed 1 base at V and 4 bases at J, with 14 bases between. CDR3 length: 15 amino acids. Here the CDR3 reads CASSQAPLGGYEQYF. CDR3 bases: TGCGCCAGCAGCCAAGCACCACTTGGGGGGTACGAGCAGTACTTC.

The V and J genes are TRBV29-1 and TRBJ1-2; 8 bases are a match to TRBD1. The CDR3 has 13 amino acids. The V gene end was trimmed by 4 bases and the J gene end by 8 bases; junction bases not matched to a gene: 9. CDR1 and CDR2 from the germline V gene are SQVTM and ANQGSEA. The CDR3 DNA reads TGCAGCGTTGGGCCCGACAGGGGAGAAGGCTACACCTTC. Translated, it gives CSVGPDRGEGYTF.

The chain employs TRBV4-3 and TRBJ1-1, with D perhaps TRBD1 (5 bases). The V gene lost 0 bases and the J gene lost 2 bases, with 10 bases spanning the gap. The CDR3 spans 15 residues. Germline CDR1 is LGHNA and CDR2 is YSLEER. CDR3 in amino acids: CASSQDMGGNTEAFF. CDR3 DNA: TGCGCCAGCAGCCAAGATATGGGGGGTAACACTGAAGCTTTCTTT.

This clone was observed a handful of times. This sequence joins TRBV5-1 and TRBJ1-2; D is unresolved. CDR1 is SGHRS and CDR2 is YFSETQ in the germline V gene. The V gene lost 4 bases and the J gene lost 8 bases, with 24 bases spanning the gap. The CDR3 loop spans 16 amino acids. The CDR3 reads CASSTRSSSVGEGYTF. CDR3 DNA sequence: TGCGCCAGCAGCACCCGAAGCTCGAGCGTTGGAGAGGGCTACACCTTC.

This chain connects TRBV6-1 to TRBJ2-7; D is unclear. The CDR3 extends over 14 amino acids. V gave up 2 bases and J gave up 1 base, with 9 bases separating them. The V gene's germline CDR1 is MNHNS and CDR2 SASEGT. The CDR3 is CASSEHLFSYEQYF. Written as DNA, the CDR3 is TGTGCCAGCAGTGAACATCTCTTTTCCTACGAGCAGTACTTC.

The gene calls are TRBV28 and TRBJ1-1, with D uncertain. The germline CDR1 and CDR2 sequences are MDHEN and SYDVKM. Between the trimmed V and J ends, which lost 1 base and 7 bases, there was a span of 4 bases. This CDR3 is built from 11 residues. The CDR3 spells CASSLYLEAFF. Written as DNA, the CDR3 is TGTGCCAGCAGTTTATACCTTGAAGCTTTCTTT.

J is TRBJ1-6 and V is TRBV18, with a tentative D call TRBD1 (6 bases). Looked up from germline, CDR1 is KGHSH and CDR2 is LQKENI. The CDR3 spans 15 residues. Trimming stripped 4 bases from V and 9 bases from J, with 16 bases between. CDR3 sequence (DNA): TGTGCCAGCTCACAGAAACAGGGCGGGAGTTCACCCCTCCACTTT. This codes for CASSQKQGGSSPLHF.

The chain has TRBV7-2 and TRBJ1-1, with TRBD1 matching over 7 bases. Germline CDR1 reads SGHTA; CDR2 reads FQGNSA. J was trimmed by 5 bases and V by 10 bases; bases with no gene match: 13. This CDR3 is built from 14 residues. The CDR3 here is CATGARQGGTEAFF. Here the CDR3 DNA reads TGTGCCACCGGGGCCAGACAGGGTGGAACTGAAGCTTTCTTT.

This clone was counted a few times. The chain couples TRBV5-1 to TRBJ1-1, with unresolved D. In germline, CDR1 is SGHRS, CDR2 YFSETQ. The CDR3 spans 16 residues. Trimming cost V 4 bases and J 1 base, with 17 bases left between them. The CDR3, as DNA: TGCGCCAGCAGCCCTAGCGGTGGACTCTCGAACACTGAAGCTTTCTTT. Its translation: CASSPSGGLSNTEAFF. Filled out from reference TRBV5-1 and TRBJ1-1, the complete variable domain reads KAGVTQTPRYLIKTRGQQVTLSCSPISGHRSVSWYQQTPGQGLQFLFEYFSETQRNKGNFPGRFSGRQFSNSRSEMNVSTLELGDSALYLCASSPSGGLSNTEAFFGQGTRLTVV.

CDR3 sequence reads: CASSQERPRQGAHYGYTF. Written as DNA, the CDR3 is TGCGCCAGCAGCCAAGAAAGGCCCAGACAGGGGGCACACTATGGCTACACCTTC. This chain links TRBV4-3 with TRBJ1-2; 10 bases align to TRBD1. CDR3 length equals 18 residues. V lost 0 bases, J lost 3 bases, and 10 bases stayed unmatched. The V gene's germline CDR1 is LGHNA and CDR2 YSLEER.

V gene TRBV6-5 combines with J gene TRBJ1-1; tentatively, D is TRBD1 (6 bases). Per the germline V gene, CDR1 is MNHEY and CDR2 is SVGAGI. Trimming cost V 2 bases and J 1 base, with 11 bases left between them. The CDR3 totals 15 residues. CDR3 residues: CASSYGDTRNTEAFF. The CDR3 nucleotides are TGTGCCAGCAGTTACGGGGACACTCGGAACACTGAAGCTTTCTTT.

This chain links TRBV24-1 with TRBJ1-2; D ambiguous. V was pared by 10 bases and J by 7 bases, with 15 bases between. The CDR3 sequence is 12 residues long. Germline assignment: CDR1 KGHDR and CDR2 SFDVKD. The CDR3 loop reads CATRTLFGGYTF. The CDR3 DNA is TGTGCCACGAGGACTCTATTCGGTGGCTACACCTTC.

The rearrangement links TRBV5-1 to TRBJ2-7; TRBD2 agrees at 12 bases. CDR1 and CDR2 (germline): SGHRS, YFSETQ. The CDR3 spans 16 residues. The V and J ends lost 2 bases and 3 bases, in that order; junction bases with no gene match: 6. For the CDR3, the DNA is TGCGCCAGCAGCTTTCCTAGCGGGGGGGCCAACTACGAGCAGTACTTC. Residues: CASSFPSGGANYEQYF.

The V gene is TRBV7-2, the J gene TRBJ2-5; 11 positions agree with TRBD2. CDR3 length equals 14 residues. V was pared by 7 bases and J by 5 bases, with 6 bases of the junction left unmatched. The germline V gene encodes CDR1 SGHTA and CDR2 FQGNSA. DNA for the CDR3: TGTGCCAGCAACCTAGCGGGGGGCGGGGAGACCCAGTACTTC. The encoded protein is CASNLAGGGETQYF.

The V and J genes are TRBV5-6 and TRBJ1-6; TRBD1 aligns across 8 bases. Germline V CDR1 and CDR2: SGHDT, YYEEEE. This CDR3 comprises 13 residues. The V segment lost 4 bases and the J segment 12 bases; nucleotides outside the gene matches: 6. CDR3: CASSRTGLQPLHF. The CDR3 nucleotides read TGTGCCAGCAGCCGGACAGGGTTGCAACCCCTCCACTTT.

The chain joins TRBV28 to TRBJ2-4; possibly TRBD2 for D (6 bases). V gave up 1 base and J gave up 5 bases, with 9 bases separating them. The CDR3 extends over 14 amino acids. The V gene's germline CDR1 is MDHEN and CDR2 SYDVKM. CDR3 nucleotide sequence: TGTGCCAGCAGTTTATCCCCGGGAGAAAACATTCAGTACTTC. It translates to CASSLSPGENIQYF.

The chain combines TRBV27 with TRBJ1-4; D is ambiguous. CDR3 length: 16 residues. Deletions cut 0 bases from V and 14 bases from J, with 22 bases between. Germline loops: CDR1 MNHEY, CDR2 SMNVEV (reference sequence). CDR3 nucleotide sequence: TGTGCCAGCAGTTTATCAGGGCCCAGGCCTGAAGGGAGTCTGTTTTTT. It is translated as CASSLSGPRPEGSLFF.

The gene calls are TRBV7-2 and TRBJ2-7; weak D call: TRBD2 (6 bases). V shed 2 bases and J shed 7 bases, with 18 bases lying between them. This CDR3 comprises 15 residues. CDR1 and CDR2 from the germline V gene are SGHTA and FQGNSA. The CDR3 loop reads CASSLWGVEPREQYF. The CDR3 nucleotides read TGTGCCAGCAGCTTATGGGGGGTGGAACCTCGAGAGCAGTACTTC.